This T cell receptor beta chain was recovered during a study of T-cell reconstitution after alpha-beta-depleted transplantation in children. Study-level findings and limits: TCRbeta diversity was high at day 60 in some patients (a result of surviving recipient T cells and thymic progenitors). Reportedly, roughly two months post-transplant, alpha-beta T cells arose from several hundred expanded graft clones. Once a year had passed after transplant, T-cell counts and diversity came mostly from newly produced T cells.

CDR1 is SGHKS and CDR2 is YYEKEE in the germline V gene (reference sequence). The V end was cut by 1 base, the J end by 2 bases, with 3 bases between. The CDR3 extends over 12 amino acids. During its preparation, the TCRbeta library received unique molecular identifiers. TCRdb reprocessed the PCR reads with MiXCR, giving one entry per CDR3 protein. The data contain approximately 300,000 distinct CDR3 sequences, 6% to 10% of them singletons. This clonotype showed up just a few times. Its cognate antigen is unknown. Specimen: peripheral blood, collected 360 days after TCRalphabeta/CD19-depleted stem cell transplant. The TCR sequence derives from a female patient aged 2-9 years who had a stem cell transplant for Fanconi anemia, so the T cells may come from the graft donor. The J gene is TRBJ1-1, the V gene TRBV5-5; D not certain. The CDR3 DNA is TGTGCCAGCAGCTTGTTCAACACTGAAGCTTTCTTT. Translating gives CASSLFNTEAFF.